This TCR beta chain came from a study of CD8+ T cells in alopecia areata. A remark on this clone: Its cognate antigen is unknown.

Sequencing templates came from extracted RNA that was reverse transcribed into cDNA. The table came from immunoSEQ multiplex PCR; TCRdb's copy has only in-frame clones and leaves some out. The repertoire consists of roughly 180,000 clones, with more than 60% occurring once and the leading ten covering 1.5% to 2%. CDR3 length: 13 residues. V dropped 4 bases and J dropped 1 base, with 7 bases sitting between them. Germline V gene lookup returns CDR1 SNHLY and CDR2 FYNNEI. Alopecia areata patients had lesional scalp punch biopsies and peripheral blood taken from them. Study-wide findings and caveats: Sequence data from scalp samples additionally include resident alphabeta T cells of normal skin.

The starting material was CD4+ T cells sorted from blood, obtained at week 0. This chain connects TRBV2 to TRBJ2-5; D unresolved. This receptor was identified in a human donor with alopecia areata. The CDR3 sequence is CASSGASQETQYF. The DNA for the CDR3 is TGTGCCAGCAGTGGGGCATCCCAAGAGACCCAGTACTTC.